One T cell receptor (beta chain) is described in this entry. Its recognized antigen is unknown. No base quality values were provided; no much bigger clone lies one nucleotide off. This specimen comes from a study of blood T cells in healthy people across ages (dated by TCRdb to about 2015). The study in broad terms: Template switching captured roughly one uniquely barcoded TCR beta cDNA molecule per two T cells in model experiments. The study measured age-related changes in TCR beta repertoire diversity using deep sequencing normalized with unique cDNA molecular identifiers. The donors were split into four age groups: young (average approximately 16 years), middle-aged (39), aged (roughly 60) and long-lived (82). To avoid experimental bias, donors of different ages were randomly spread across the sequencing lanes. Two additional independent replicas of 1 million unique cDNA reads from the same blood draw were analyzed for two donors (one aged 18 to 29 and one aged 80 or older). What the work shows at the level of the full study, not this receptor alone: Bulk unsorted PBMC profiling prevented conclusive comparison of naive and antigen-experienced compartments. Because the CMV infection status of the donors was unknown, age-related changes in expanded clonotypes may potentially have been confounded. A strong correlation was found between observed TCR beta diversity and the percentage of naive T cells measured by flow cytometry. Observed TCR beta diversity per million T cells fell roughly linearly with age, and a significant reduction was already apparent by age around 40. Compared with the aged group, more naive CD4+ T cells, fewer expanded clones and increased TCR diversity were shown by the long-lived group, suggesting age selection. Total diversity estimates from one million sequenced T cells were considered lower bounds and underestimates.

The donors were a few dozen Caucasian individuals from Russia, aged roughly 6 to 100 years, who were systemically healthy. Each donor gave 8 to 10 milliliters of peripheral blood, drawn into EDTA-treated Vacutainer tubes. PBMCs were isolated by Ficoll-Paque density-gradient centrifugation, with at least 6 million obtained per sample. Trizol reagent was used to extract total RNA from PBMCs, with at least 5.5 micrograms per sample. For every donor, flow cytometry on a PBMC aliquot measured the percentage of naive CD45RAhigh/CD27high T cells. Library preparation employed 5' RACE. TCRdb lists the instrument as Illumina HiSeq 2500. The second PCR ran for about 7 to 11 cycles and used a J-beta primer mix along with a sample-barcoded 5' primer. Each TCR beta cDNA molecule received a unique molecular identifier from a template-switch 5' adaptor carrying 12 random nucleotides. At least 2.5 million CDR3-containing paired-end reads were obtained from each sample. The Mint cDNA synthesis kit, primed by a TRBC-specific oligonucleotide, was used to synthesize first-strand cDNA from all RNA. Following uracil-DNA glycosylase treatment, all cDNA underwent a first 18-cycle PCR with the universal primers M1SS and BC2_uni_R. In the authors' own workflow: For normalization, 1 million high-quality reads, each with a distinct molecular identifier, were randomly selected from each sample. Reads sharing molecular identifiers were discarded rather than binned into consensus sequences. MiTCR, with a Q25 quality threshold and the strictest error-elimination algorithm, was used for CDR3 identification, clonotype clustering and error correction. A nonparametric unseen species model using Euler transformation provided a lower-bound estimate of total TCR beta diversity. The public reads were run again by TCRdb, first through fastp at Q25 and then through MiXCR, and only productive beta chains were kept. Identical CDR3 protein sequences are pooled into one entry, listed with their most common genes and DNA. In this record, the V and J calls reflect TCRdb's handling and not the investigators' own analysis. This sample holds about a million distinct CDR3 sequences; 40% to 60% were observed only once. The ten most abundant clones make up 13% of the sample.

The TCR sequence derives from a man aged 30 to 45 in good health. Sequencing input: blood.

The CDR3 has the sequence CASSDPGQDQPQHF. The bases are TGTGCCAGCAGTGATCCGGGACAGGATCAGCCCCAGCATTTT. Recombination joined TRBV27 with TRBJ1-5, and 8 junction bases match TRBD1. V has 5 bases trimmed and J has 5 bases trimmed; junction bases matching no gene number 5. The germline V gene (reference sequence) yields MNHEY for CDR1 and SMNVEV for CDR2. The CDR3 contains 14 residues, cysteine and phenylalanine counted. CDR3 DNA only is kept here, 42 bases in frame from base 1.